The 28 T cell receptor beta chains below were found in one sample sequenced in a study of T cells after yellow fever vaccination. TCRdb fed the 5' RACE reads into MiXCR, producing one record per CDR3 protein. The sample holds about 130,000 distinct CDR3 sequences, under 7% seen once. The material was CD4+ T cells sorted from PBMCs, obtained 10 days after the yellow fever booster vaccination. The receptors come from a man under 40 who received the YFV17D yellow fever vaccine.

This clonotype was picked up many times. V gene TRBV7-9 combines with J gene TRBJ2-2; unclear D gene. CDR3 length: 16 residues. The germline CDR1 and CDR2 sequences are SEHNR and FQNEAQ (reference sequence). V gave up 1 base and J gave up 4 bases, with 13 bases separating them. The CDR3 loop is CASSLDRTGGTGELFF. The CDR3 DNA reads TGTGCCAGCAGCTTAGATCGAACCGGCGGCACCGGGGAGCTGTTTTTT.

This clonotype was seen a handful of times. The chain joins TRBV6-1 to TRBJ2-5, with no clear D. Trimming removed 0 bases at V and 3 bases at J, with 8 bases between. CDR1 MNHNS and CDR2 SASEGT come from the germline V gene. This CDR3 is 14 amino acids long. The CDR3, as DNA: TGTGCCAGCAGTGAAGCAACGAGAGAAGAGACCCAGTACTTC. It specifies CASSEATREETQYF.

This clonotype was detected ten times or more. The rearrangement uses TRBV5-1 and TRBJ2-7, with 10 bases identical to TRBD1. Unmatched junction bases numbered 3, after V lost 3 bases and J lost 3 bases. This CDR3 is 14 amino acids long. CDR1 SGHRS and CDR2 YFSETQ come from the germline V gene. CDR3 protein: CASSSDRGIYEQYF. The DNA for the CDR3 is TGCGCCAGCAGCTCGGACAGGGGGATCTACGAGCAGTACTTC.

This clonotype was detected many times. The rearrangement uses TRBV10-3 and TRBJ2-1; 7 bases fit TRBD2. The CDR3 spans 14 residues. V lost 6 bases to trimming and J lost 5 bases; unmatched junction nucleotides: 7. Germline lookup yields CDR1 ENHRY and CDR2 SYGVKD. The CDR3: CAIRTSPPDNEQFF. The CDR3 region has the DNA TGTGCCATCAGGACTAGCCCCCCTGACAATGAGCAGTTCTTC.

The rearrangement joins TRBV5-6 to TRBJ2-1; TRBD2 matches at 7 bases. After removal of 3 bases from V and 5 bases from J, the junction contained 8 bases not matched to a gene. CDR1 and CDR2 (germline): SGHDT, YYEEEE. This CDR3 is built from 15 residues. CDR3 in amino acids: CASSSRAGTDNEQFF. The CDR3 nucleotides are TGTGCCAGCAGCTCCCGAGCGGGGACGGACAATGAGCAGTTCTTC.

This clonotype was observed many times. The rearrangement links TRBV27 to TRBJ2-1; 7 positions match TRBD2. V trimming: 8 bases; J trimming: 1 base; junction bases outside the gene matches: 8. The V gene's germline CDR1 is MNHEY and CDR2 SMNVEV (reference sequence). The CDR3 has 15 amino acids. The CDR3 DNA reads TGTGCCAGCGGACCAGGACTAGTTTCCTACAATGAGCAGTTCTTC. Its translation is CASGPGLVSYNEQFF.

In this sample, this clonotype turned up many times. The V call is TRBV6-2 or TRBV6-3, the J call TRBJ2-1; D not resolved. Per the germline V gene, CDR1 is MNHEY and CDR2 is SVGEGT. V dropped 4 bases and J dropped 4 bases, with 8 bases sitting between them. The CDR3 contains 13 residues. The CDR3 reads CASSLYFYNEQFF. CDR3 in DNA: TGTGCCAGCAGTTTATATTTTTACAATGAGCAGTTCTTC.

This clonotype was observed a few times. The CDR3 DNA is TGTGCCAGCAGCTTACCTCGGGGACTAGCGGGAGGCAAGGTTTACAATGAGCAGTTCTTC. Translation: CASSLPRGLAGGKVYNEQFF. V usage is TRBV11-2 and J usage is TRBJ2-1, with 15 bases lining up with TRBD2. V lost 2 bases and J lost 4; bases outside the gene matches: 12. CDR1 and CDR2 (germline): SGHAT, FQNNGV. CDR3 length: 20 residues. Full variable domain (rest looked up from reference TRBV11-2 and TRBJ2-1): EAGVAQSPRYKIIEKRQSVAFWCNPISGHATLYWYQQILGQGPKLLIQFQNNGVVDDSQLPKDRFSAERLKGVDSTLKIQPAKLEDSAVYLCASSLPRGLAGGKVYNEQFFGPGTRLTVL.

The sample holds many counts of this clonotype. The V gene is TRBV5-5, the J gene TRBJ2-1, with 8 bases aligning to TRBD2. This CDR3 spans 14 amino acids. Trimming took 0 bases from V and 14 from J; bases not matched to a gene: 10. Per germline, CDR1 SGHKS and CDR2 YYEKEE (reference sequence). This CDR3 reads CASSLATSGTVEFF. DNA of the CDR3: TGTGCCAGCAGCTTGGCAACTAGCGGAACCGTGGAGTTCTTC.

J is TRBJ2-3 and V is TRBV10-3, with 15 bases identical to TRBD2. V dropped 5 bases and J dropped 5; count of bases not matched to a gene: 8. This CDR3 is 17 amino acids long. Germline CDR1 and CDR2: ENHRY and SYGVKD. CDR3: CAISNLRTSGRGDTQYF. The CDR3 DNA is TGTGCCATCAGTAATTTGAGGACTAGCGGGAGGGGAGATACGCAGTATTTT.

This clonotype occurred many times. DNA for the CDR3: TGTGCCAGCACCCCCGGAATTACTGGAAACACCATATATTTT. Translation: CASTPGITGNTIYF. The chain couples TRBV12-3 or TRBV12-4 to TRBJ1-3; no definite D call. The length of the CDR3 is 14 residues. Trimming left V 7 bases short and J 2 bases short, with 12 bases between.

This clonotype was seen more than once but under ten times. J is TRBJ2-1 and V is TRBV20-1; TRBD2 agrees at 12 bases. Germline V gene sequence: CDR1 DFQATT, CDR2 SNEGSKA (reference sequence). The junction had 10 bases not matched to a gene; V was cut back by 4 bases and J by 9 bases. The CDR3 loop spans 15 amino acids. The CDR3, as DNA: TGCAGTGCTAATCCGACTAGCGGGAGTCGTGGTGAGCAGTTCTTC. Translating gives CSANPTSGSRGEQFF.

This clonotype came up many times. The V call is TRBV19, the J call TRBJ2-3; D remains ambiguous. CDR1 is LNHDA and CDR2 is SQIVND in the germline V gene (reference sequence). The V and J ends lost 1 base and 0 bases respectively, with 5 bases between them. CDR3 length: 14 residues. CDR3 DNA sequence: TGTGCCAGTAGTATAGCGGCTAGCACAGATACGCAGTATTTT. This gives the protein CASSIAASTDTQYF. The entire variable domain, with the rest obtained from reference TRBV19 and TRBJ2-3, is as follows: DGGITQSPKYLFRKEGQNVTLSCEQNLNHDAMYWYRQDPGQGLRLIYYSQIVNDFQKGDIAEGYSVSREKKESFPLTVTSAQKNPTAFYLCASSIAASTDTQYFGPGTRLTVL.

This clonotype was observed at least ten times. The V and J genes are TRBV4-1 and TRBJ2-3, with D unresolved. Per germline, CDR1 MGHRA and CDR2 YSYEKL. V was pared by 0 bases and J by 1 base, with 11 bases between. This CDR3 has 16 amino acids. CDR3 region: CASSQDYQIRTDTQYF. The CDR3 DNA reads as TGCGCCAGCAGCCAAGATTATCAGATCCGCACAGATACGCAGTATTTT.

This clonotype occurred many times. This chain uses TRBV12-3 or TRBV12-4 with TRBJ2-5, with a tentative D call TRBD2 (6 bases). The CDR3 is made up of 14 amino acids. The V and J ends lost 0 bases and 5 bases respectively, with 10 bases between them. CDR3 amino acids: CASSLAHGRETQYF. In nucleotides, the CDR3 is TGTGCCAGCAGTTTAGCCCATGGGAGGGAGACCCAGTACTTC.

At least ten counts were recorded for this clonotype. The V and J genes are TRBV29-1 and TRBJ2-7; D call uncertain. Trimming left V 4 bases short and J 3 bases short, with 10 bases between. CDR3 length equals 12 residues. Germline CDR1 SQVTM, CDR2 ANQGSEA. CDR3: CSVAFFGYEQYF. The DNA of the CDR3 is TGCAGCGTTGCGTTCTTCGGCTACGAGCAGTACTTC.

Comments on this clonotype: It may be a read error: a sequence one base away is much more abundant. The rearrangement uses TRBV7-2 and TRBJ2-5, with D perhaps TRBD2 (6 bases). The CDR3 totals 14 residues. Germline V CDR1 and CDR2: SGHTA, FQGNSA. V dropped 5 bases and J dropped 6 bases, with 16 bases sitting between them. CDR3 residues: CASSVSSASKTQYF. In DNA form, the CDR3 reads TGTGCCAGCAGCGTTTCTAGCGCGAGTAAGACCCAGTACTTC.

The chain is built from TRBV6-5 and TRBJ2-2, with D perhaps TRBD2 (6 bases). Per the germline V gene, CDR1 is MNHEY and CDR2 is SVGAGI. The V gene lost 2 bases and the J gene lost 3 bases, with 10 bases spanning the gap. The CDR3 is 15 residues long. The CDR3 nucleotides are TGTGCCAGCAGTTACGGAGGGACCCACACCGGGGAGCTGTTTTTT. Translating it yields CASSYGGTHTGELFF.

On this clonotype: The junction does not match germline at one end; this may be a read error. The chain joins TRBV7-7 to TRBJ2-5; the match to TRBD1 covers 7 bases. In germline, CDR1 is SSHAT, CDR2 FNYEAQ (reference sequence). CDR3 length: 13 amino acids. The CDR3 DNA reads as TGTGCTAGCAGCCAGGGACAGAAAGAGACCCAGTACTTC. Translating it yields CASSQGQKETQYF.

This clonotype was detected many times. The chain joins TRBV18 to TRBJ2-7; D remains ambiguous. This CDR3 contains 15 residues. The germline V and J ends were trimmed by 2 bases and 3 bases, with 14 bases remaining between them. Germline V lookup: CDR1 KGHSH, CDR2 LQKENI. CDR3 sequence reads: CASSPGYGSNYEQYF. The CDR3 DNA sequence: TGTGCCAGCTCACCAGGGTATGGCAGTAACTACGAGCAGTACTTC.

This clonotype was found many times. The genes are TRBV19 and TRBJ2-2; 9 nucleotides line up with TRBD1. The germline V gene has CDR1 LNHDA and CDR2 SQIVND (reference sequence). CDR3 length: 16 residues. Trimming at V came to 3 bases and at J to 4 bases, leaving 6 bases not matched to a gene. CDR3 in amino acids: CASSIRTGVSTGELFF. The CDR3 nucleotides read TGTGCCAGTAGTATTAGGACAGGGGTGAGCACCGGGGAGCTGTTTTTT.

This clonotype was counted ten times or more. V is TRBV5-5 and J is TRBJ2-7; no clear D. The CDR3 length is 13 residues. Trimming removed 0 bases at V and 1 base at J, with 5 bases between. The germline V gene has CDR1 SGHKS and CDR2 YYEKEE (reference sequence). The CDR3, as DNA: TGTGCCAGCAGCTTGGTTCATTCCTACGAGCAGTACTTC. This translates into CASSLVHSYEQYF.

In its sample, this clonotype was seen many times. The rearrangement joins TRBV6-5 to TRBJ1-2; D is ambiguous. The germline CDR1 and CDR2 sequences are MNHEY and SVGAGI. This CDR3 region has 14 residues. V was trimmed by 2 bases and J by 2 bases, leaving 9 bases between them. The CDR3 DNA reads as TGTGCCAGCAGTTACCCCCCCAACAACTATGGCTACACCTTC. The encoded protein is CASSYPPNNYGYTF.

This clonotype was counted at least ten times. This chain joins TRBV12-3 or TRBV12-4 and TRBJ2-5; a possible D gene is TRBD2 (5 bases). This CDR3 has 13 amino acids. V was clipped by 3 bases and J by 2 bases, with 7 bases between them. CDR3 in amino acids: CASSFWEQETQYF. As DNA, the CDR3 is TGTGCCAGCAGTTTTTGGGAGCAAGAGACCCAGTACTTC.

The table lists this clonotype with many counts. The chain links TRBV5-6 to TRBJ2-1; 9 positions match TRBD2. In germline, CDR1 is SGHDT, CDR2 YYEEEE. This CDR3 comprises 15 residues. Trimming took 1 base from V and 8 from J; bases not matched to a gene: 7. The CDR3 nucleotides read TGTGCCAGCAGCTTGAGGCTAGCGGGATTCGATGAGCAGTTCTTC. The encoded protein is CASSLRLAGFDEQFF.

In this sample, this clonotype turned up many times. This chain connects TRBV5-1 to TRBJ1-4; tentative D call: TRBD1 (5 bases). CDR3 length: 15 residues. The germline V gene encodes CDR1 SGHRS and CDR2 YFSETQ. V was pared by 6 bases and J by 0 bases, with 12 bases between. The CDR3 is CASTPGGSTNEKLFF. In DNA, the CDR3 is TGCGCCAGCACCCCGGGGGGATCAACTAATGAAAAACTGTTTTTT. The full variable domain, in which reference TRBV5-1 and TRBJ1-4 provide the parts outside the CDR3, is KAGVTQTPRYLIKTRGQQVTLSCSPISGHRSVSWYQQTPGQGLQFLFEYFSETQRNKGNFPGRFSGRQFSNSRSEMNVSTLELGDSALYLCASTPGGSTNEKLFFGSGTQLSVL.

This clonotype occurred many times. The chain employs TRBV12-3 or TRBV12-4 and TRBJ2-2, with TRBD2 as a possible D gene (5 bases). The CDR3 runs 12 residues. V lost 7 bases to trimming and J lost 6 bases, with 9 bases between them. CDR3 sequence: CASTLAAGELFF. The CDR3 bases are TGTGCCAGCACCCTAGCCGCCGGGGAGCTGTTTTTT.

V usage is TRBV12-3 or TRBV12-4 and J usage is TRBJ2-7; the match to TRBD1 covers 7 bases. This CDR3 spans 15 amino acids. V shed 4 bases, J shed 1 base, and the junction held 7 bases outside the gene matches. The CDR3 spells CASSWGQTVSYEQYF. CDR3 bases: TGTGCCAGCAGTTGGGGACAGACGGTTTCCTACGAGCAGTACTTC.